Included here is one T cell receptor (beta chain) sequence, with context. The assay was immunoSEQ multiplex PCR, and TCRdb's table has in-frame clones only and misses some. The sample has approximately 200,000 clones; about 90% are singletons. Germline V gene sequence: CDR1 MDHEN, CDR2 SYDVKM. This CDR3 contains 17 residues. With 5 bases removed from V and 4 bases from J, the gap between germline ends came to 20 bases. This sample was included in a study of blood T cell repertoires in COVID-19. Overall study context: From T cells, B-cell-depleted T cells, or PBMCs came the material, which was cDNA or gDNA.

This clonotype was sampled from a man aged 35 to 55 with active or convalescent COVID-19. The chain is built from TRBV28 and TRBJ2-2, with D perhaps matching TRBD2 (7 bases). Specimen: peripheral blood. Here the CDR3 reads CASSPLGGAVGTGELFF. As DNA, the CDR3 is TGTGCCAGCAGTCCCCTGGGGGGGGCAGTCGGCACCGGGGAGCTGTTTTTT.